This TCR beta chain was identified in a study of blood T cell repertoires in COVID-19. Across the study: Sites across the United States, Italy and Spain contributed samples from acute and convalescent COVID-19. The analysed material was cDNA or gDNA that came from T cells, B-cell-depleted T cells, or PBMCs.

This CDR3 has 13 amino acids. Germline loops: CDR1 KGHDR, CDR2 SFDVKD. The trim removed 5 bases at V and 2 bases at J, leaving 1 base unmatched. The authors' processing: Amplification from reference gene primers served as the basis for estimated nucleated cell counts. Assay: immunoSEQ multiplex PCR; the TCRdb copy retains only in-frame clones and omits some. V, J and clone size are taken as reported in that table, and D and trimming were inferred from the DNA itself. The sample records around 25,000 clones, approximately 85% being singletons. V gene TRBV24-1 combines with J gene TRBJ1-2; 7 bases align to TRBD1. The clonotype originates from a woman aged 45-65 years with active COVID-19. The sequenced sample consisted of peripheral blood. CDR3 in amino acids: CATSAQGNYGYTF. In nucleotides, the CDR3 is TGTGCCACCAGTGCACAGGGGAACTATGGCTACACCTTC.